This section outlines one T cell receptor (beta chain) sequence together with its context. Its antigen is unknown. Germline CDR1 reads SNHLY; CDR2 reads FYNNEI. The CDR3 has 12 amino acids. The V end was cut by 8 bases, the J end by 2 bases, with 10 bases between. The entry originates in a study of cytomegalovirus exposure and HLA in healthy donors. Here immunoSEQ multiplex PCR was the method, and the copy in TCRdb shows in-frame clones only, minus some. The table lists under 130,000 clones, roughly nine tenths of them singletons. Overall study results and limits: High specificity and sensitivity for cytomegalovirus status were reported for the classifier. A few chains tied to CMV proved CMV antigen-specific in vitro.

Material for sequencing was PBMCs. V usage is TRBV2 and J usage is TRBJ2-7, with a weak D call TRBD1 (6 bases). The sequence was obtained from a woman younger than 30 in good health and CMV-seropositive. The CDR3 DNA reads as TGTGCCAGCCAGGGACATCCCTACGAGCAGTACTTC. Its protein is CASQGHPYEQYF.